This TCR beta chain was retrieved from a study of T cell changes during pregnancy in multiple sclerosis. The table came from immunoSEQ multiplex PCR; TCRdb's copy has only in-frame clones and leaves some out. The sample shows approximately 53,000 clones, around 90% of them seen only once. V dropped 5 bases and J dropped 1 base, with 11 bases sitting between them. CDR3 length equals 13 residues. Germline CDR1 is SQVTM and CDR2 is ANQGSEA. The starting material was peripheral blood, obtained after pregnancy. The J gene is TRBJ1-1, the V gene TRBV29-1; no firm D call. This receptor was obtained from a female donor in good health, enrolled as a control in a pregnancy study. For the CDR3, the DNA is TGCAGCGTTAGTAAAGCGGAGAACACTGAAGCTTTCTTT. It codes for CSVSKAENTEAFF.